This T cell receptor beta chain was captured in a study of tumor-infiltrating lymphocytes in localized non-small cell lung cancer. Study information: Resected tumor was paired with non-adjacent uninvolved lung from the same patient. Study conclusions and caveats: Not all patients were TCR sequenced, owing to tissue quantity. No T-cell fraction difference was seen between IM1 and IM2 tumors.

The V segment lost 3 bases and the J segment 1 base; nucleotides outside the gene matches: 6. The CDR3 loop spans 15 amino acids. Germline values: CDR1 SGHRS, CDR2 YFSETQ. Worth noting for this clone: Its antigen is still unknown.

Generated by immunoSEQ multiplex PCR, the TCRdb table keeps only in-frame clones and is missing some. The sample carries about 24,000 clones, around 64% recorded once. The sample taken for sequencing was lung tumor tissue. This sequence was found in a human donor with non-small cell lung cancer. V gene TRBV5-1 combines with J gene TRBJ1-2, with 7 bases that match TRBD1. The CDR3 sequence: CASSSLGQDNYGYTF. The DNA of the CDR3 is TGCGCCAGCAGCTCCCTCGGACAGGATAACTATGGCTACACCTTC.